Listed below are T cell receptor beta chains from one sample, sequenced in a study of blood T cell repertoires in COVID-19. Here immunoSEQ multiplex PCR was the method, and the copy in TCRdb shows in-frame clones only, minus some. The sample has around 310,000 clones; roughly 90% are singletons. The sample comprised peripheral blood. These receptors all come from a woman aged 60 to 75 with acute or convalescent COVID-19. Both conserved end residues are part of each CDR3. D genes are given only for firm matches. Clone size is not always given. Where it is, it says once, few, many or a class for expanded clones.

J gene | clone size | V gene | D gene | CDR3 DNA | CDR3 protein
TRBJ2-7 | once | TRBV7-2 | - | TGTGCCAGCACCACGACTGGTTCCTACGAGCAGTACTTC | CASTTTGSYEQYF
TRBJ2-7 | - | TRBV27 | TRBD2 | TGTGCCAGCAGTCCCAGACTAGCGGGGGGTATTCGACTCCACGAGCAGTACTTC | CASSPRLAGGIRLHEQYF
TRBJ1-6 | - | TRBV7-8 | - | TGTGCCAGCAGCTCGGGACTGAACCTTTCACCCCTCCACTTT | CASSSGLNLSPLHF
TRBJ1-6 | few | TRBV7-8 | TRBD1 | TGTGCCAGCAGCTTCGGGACAGGGGATAATTCACCCCTCCACTTT | CASSFGTGDNSPLHF
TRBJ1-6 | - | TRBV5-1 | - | TGCGCCAGCAGCTTGGGATATGGTGGCAATAATTCACCCCTCCACTTT | CASSLGYGGNNSPLHF
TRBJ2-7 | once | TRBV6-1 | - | TGTGCCAGCAGTGAAGTCGGCAGGATGACCTACGAGCAGTACTTC | CASSEVGRMTYEQYF
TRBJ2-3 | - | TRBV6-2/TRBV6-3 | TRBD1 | TGTGCCAGCAGTTACTCGGGACAGGGGGCAGATACGCAGTATTTT | CASSYSGQGADTQYF
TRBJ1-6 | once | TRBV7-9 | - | TGTGCCAGCAGCAGGGAATTTTCGAATTCACCCCTCCACTTT | CASSREFSNSPLHF
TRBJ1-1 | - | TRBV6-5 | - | TGTGCCACCATCGGGGGGGATGACACTGAAGCTTTCTTT | CATIGGDDTEAFF
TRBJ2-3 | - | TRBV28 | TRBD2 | TGTGCCAGCAGTTTGACTAGCGGGGGGGCAGATACGCAGTATTTT | CASSLTSGGADTQYF
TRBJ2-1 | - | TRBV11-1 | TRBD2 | TGTGCCAGCAGCTTCGGTGTTAGCGGGGGTTACAATGAGCAGTTCTTC | CASSFGVSGGYNEQFF
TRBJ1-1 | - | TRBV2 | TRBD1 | TGTGCCAGCATTCCCCAGGGGGTCCCGAACACTGAAGCTTTCTTT | CASIPQGVPNTEAFF
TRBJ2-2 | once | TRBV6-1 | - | TGTGCCAGCGGTGAGAGAGGGTCGAACACCGGGGAGCTGTTTTTT | CASGERGSNTGELFF
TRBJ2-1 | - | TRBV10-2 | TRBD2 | TGCGCCAGCAGCGGGGGTTTCGGAGCGGGAGTTGGAGAGCAGTTCTTC | CASSGGFGAGVGEQFF
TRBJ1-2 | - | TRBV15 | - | TGTGCCACCAGCAGAGACAGGGACTATGGCTACACCTTC | CATSRDRDYGYTF
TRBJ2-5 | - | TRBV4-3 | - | TGCGCCAGCAGCCAAGGGGTGGGACTTGAAGAGACCCAGTACTTC | CASSQGVGLEETQYF
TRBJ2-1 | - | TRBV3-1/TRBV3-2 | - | TGTGCCAGCAGCCAACTTGCTAGCCCATTGGGTGAGCAGTTCTTC | CASSQLASPLGEQFF
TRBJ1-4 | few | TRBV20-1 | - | TGCAGTGCTTCACGGGAAAAACTGTTTTTT | CSASREKLFF
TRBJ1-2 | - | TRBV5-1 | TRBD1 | TGCGCCAGCAGCTTGGGGACAGGGGAAAGTGGCTACACCTTC | CASSLGTGESGYTF
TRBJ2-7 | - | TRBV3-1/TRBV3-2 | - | TGTGCCAGCAGCCAATCTTACGAGCAGTACTTC | CASSQSYEQYF
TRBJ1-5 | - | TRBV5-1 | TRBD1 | TGCGCCAGCAGCCCAGGACAGGGGGGTCAGCCCCAGCATTTT | CASSPGQGGQPQHF
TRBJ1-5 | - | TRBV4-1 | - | TGCGCCAGCAGCCAAGGGGTGACAGTAGAGCAGCCCCAGCATTTT | CASSQGVTVEQPQHF
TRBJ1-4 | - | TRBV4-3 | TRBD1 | TGCGCCAGCAGCCAGGACAGGTACAGCGAAAAACTGTTTTTT | CASSQDRYSEKLFF
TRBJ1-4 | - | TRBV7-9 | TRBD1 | TGTGCCAGCAGCTTAGGACAGGGTGGGGAAAAACTGTTTTTT | CASSLGQGGEKLFF
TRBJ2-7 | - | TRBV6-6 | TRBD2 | TGTGCCAGCAGGTCATACGTGGGCGGGGGGTACGAGCAGTACTTC | CASRSYVGGGYEQYF
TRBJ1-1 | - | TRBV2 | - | TGTGCCAGCACCCCAAGGCAGGGGTACACTGAAGCTTTCTTT | CASTPRQGYTEAFF
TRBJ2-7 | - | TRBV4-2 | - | TGTGCCAGCAGCCCAGATTGGGGGACAACCTACGAGCAGTACTTC | CASSPDWGTTYEQYF
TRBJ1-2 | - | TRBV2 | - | TGTGCCAGCAGTTCCGGGACACGCTATGGCTACACCTTC | CASSSGTRYGYTF
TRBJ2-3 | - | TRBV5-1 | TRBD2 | TGCGCCAGCAGCTCCAGCGGGATTACAGATACGCAGTATTTT | CASSSSGITDTQYF
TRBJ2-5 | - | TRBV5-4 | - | TGTGCCAGCAGCCGCGGGACCGGGGCAGAGACCCAGTACTTC | CASSRGTGAETQYF
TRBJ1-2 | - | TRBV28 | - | TGTGCCAGCAGTTCAGGACAGTCTAACTATGGCTACACCTTC | CASSSGQSNYGYTF